This T cell receptor (beta chain) appears in the sequencing data of a study of cytomegalovirus exposure and HLA in healthy donors. Study-wide points: Association of a missense DCLRE1C variant with TCR beta V- and J-gene trimming was reported in a later analysis. It was only CMV serostatus that was available as immune exposure information. TRBV6-2, TRBV6-3 and some other V segments were unresolvable in 87-base-pair reads.

V was cut by 3 bases and J by 5 bases, with 17 bases left in between. The CDR3 spans 15 residues. Looked up from germline, CDR1 is SGDLS and CDR2 is YYNGEE. As regards this clone: Its antigen remains unknown.

60 Vbeta and 13 Jbeta primers were used in PCR. Assay used: immunoSEQ multiplex PCR; TCRdb lists only in-frame clones, some missing. The repertoire consists of about 89,000 clones, with roughly 70% occurring once and the leading ten covering around 1.8%. This TCR was sampled from a male donor in good health and CMV-seronegative. The chain is built from TRBV9 and TRBJ1-2, with a tentative D call TRBD1 (5 bases). Sequencing was done on a sample of PBMCs. The CDR3 protein is CASSGSAKGLYGYTF. For the CDR3, the DNA is TGTGCCAGCAGCGGTAGTGCTAAGGGGCTGTATGGCTACACCTTC.